A single sample is the source of the 24 T cell receptor beta chains below, sequenced in a study of technical replicates of blood from a few donors. The table came from immunoSEQ multiplex PCR; TCRdb's copy has only in-frame clones and leaves some out. The table records tens of thousands of clones, about 90% of them present only once. The specimen sequenced was PBMCs. These receptors were collected from a human donor in good health. Some clones in this sample may be carry-over from other donors' samples.

The chain recombines TRBV7-9 with TRBJ2-3; 8 bases align to TRBD1. The CDR3 is made up of 17 amino acids. From germline, CDR1 is SEHNR and CDR2 FQNEAQ (reference sequence). J lost 2 bases, V lost 2 bases, and 9 bases had no gene match. The chain's CDR3 is CASSLPYRGFFTDTQYF. CDR3 DNA: TGTGCCAGCAGCTTACCCTACAGGGGGTTTTTCACAGATACGCAGTATTTT.

V gene TRBV2 combines with J gene TRBJ2-6; D is possibly TRBD1 (5 bases). The V end was cut by 11 bases, the J end by 0 bases, with 17 bases between. The length of the CDR3 is 16 residues. Germline-derived CDR1 and CDR2 are SNHLY and FYNNEI. The CDR3 bases are TGTGCCTCCAAAGGGCAGGGCCGCTCTGGGGCCAACGTCCTGACTTTC. This gives the protein CASKGQGRSGANVLTF. Combining the CDR3 with reference TRBV2 and TRBJ2-6 gives the whole variable domain EPEVTQTPSHQVTQMGQEVILRCVPISNHLYFYWYRQILGQKVEFLVSFYNNEISEKSEIFDDQFSVERPDGSNFTLKIRSTKLEDSAMYFCASKGQGRSGANVLTFGAGSRLTVL.

The chain carries TRBV27 and TRBJ2-1; 8 bases line up with TRBD2. Looked up from germline, CDR1 is MNHEY and CDR2 is SMNVEV (reference sequence). The CDR3 covers 15 residues. The J segment lost 2 bases and the V segment lost 5 bases, leaving 5 bases of the junction unmatched. The DNA for the CDR3 is TGTGCCAGCAGTCTTGCCGGGGGGGCCTACAATGAGCAGTTCTTC. Its translation is CASSLAGGAYNEQFF.

A single count supports this clone. The chain uses TRBV5-6 and TRBJ2-7, with TRBD1 matching over 8 bases. Germline trimming cut 3 bases from V and 4 bases from J; bases unmatched to any gene: 6. The length of the CDR3 is 14 residues. From germline, CDR1 is SGHDT and CDR2 YYEEEE. CDR3 nucleotide sequence: TGTGCCAGCAGCTACGGACAGGGACGGTACGAGCAGTACTTC. It specifies CASSYGQGRYEQYF. The variable domain in full, with the rest retrieved from reference TRBV5-6 and TRBJ2-7, is DAGVTQSPTHLIKTRGQQVTLRCSPKSGHDTVSWYQQALGQGPQFIFQYYEEEERQRGNFPDRFSGHQFPNYSSELNVNALLLGDSALYLCASSYGQGRYEQYFGPGTRLTVT.

The rearrangement uses TRBV5-8 and TRBJ1-5; no reliable D call. CDR3 length: 13 residues. Trimming removed 4 bases at V and 7 bases at J, with 12 bases between. Germline V gene lookup returns CDR1 SGHTS and CDR2 YDEGEE. The DNA of the CDR3 is TGTGCCAGCAGCCTGCACCGGGAACAGCCCCAGCATTTT. Residues: CASSLHREQPQHF.

The V gene is TRBV7-2, the J gene TRBJ2-7; 9 positions match TRBD1. Trimming took 6 bases from V and 4 from J; bases not matched to a gene: 10. The CDR3 is made up of 15 amino acids. Germline assignment: CDR1 SGHTA and CDR2 FQGNSA. CDR3 loop: CASSKTGTGLYEQYF. In DNA, the CDR3 is TGTGCCAGCAGTAAAACCGGGACAGGGCTATACGAGCAGTACTTC.

The V and J genes are TRBV28 and TRBJ1-2, with a possible D match to TRBD1 (5 bases). This CDR3 comprises 12 residues. Germline CDR1 is MDHEN and CDR2 is SYDVKM. Trimming shortened V by 5 bases and J by 5 bases, and 9 bases separated the two germline ends. CDR3: CASSRQGYGYTF. The CDR3 DNA reads as TGTGCCAGCAGTCGTCAGGGATATGGCTACACCTTC.

The chain has TRBV9 and TRBJ2-1, with 8 bases fitting TRBD2. With V trimmed by 4 bases and J by 3 bases, 12 bases remained unmatched. Germline loops: CDR1 SGDLS, CDR2 YYNGEE. The CDR3 has 17 amino acids. The DNA of the CDR3 is TGTGCCAGCAGCCCAGGTGGGGCTAGCGGGTTCTACAATGAGCAGTTCTTC. This sequence encodes CASSPGGASGFYNEQFF.

The chain uses TRBV10-3 and TRBJ2-7; D is uncertain. Germline V gene lookup returns CDR1 ENHRY and CDR2 SYGVKD. V shed 0 bases and J shed 6 bases, with 12 bases lying between them. There are 14 residues in the CDR3. CDR3 amino acids: CAISESGAESEQYF. As DNA, the CDR3 is TGTGCCATCAGTGAGTCTGGTGCGGAGTCCGAGCAGTACTTC.

DNA of the CDR3: TGTGCCAGTAGTATGGAGGATCAGCCCCAGCATTTT. Its protein product is CASSMEDQPQHF. The rearrangement uses TRBV19 and TRBJ1-5; D is uncertain. The V end lost 3 bases, the J end lost 5 bases, and 5 bases lay between the germline ends. CDR1 LNHDA and CDR2 SQIVND come from the germline V gene (reference sequence). CDR3 size: 12 residues. The entire variable domain, with the rest obtained from reference TRBV19 and TRBJ1-5, is as follows: DGGITQSPKYLFRKEGQNVTLSCEQNLNHDAMYWYRQDPGQGLRLIYYSQIVNDFQKGDIAEGYSVSREKKESFPLTVTSAQKNPTAFYLCASSMEDQPQHFGDGTRLSIL.

J is TRBJ1-6 and V is TRBV6-5; 8 bases are a match to TRBD1. V gave up 6 bases and J gave up 7 bases; unmatched junction bases: 5. Germline CDR1 and CDR2: MNHEY and SVGAGI. CDR3 length: 14 amino acids. The CDR3 reads CASRSGQVNSPLHF. The CDR3 nucleotides are TGTGCCAGCAGATCGGGACAGGTGAATTCACCCCTCCACTTT.

This clone was observed a few times. The V gene is TRBV18, the J gene TRBJ1-2; D uncertain. This CDR3 comprises 15 residues. V was trimmed by 0 bases and J by 0 bases, leaving 8 bases between them. Germline CDR1 KGHSH, CDR2 LQKENI. The CDR3 nucleotides read TGTGCCAGCTCACCACCGTCCAGTTCTAACTATGGCTACACCTTC. Protein sequence: CASSPPSSSNYGYTF.

The V and J genes are TRBV5-6 and TRBJ2-7, with TRBD1 as a possible D gene (6 bases). V was trimmed by 3 bases and J by 4 bases, leaving 17 bases between them. This CDR3 region has 15 residues. Germline V gene data show CDR1 as SGHDT and CDR2 as YYEEEE. In nucleotides, the CDR3 is TGTGCCAGCAGCTCATATGACAGGCCCTTTTACGAGCAGTACTTC. Its translation: CASSSYDRPFYEQYF.

CDR3 sequence reads: CASSQVWTSGTYEQYF. The CDR3 DNA reads as TGCGCCAGCAGCCAAGTCTGGACTAGCGGTACCTACGAGCAGTACTTC. This sequence joins TRBV4-1 and TRBJ2-7; TRBD2 matches 10 bases. The CDR3 is made up of 16 amino acids. Trimming at V came to 1 base and at J to 2 bases, leaving 5 bases not matched to a gene. Looked up from germline, CDR1 is MGHRA and CDR2 is YSYEKL.

The V gene is TRBV4-3, the J gene TRBJ2-6; TRBD2 agrees at 8 bases. The germline CDR1 and CDR2 sequences are LGHNA and YSLEER. This CDR3 spans 18 amino acids. The V gene end was trimmed by 0 bases and the J gene end by 3 bases; junction bases not matched to a gene: 7. The CDR3 sequence: CASSQEGRGGSGANVLTF. The CDR3 bases are TGCGCCAGCAGCCAAGAAGGGCGCGGGGGGAGTGGGGCCAACGTCCTGACTTTC.

The count of this clone is one. V gene TRBV7-2 combines with J gene TRBJ2-3; 7 positions match TRBD2. J was trimmed by 14 bases and V by 2 bases; bases with no gene match: 10. The germline V gene encodes CDR1 SGHTA and CDR2 FQGNSA. This CDR3 is built from 13 residues. For the CDR3, the DNA is TGTGCCAGCAGCTTAAACCTGCGGGAGTTTACGTATTTT. Translating it yields CASSLNLREFTYF.

V and J are TRBV13 and TRBJ2-3, with 9 bases identical to TRBD2. Unmatched junction bases numbered 12, after V lost 5 bases and J lost 0 bases. CDR1 PRHDT and CDR2 FYEKMQ come from the germline V gene (reference sequence). This CDR3 region has 18 residues. The CDR3, as DNA: TGTGCCAGCAGCCGTCGGACTAGCGCTTTTCCTAGCACAGATACGCAGTATTTT. Residues: CASSRRTSAFPSTDTQYF.

This clone was picked up one time. The genes are TRBV5-6 and TRBJ1-2, with D possibly TRBD1 on 6 matching bases. The CDR3 runs 13 residues. The V end lost 4 bases, the J end lost 5 bases, and 12 bases lay between the germline ends. CDR1 and CDR2 (germline): SGHDT, YYEEEE. This CDR3 reads CASSPYRVYGYTF. In DNA form, the CDR3 reads TGTGCCAGCAGCCCGTACAGGGTTTATGGCTACACCTTC.

The gene calls are TRBV27 and TRBJ1-2, with D possibly TRBD1 on 5 matching bases. This CDR3 comprises 13 residues. V lost 2 bases to trimming and J lost 3 bases, with 7 bases between them. Germline values: CDR1 MNHEY, CDR2 SMNVEV (reference sequence). The CDR3: CASSLGGDYGYTF. DNA of the CDR3: TGTGCCAGCAGTTTAGGGGGGGACTATGGCTACACCTTC.

This chain links TRBV2 with TRBJ2-5, with 12 bases matching TRBD2. This CDR3 has 16 residues. Germline V gene data show CDR1 as SNHLY and CDR2 as FYNNEI. V was pared by 6 bases and J by 3 bases, with 8 bases of the junction left unmatched. The CDR3 sequence: CASRGSSGRAKETQYF. CDR3 nucleotides: TGTGCCAGCAGGGGTTCTAGCGGGAGGGCTAAAGAGACCCAGTACTTC.

The chain joins TRBV4-2 to TRBJ2-5; 11 bases fit TRBD1. The CDR3 is made up of 17 amino acids. Germline V gives CDR1 LGHNA, CDR2 YNFKEQ. J lost 4 bases, V lost 1 base, and 8 bases had no gene match. As DNA, the CDR3 is TGTGCCAGCAGCCAAGGCTTGGACAGGGGGCGCCCAGAGACCCAGTACTTC. Protein product: CASSQGLDRGRPETQYF.

The chain combines TRBV5-1 with TRBJ1-2; 8 nucleotides match TRBD1. The V and J ends lost 5 bases and 4 bases, in that order; junction bases with no gene match: 7. The germline gives CDR1 SGHRS, CDR2 YFSETQ. CDR3 length: 14 amino acids. This CDR3 is CASRTGTGLYGYTF. The CDR3 DNA follows: TGCGCCAGCAGAACCGGGACAGGACTCTATGGCTACACCTTC. Supplemented by reference TRBV5-1 and TRBJ1-2, the full variable domain reads KAGVTQTPRYLIKTRGQQVTLSCSPISGHRSVSWYQQTPGQGLQFLFEYFSETQRNKGNFPGRFSGRQFSNSRSEMNVSTLELGDSALYLCASRTGTGLYGYTFGSGTRLTVV.

This rearrangement joins TRBV9 to TRBJ1-1, with D possibly matching TRBD1 (5 bases). CDR1 and CDR2 (germline): SGDLS, YYNGEE. This CDR3 contains 14 residues. Trimming took off 4 bases at V and 0 bases at J, with 10 bases between the two ends. Written as DNA, the CDR3 is TGTGCCAGCAGCCCGGACACCCTGAACACTGAAGCTTTCTTT. This codes for CASSPDTLNTEAFF.

V and J are TRBV19 and TRBJ2-7, with D possibly matching TRBD1 (6 bases). Per the germline V gene, CDR1 is LNHDA and CDR2 is SQIVND (reference sequence). The V and J ends lost 5 bases and 2 bases respectively, with 10 bases between them. The CDR3 consists of 13 residues. The CDR3 reads CASSLQGTYEQYF. In nucleotides, the CDR3 is TGTGCCAGTAGTCTACAGGGTACCTACGAGCAGTACTTC.